Below are 17 T cell receptor beta chains sequenced from a single sample in a study of tumor-infiltrating lymphocytes in primary liver carcinoma (dated by TCRdb to the late 2010s). Blood RNA was extracted from unsorted whole blood with TRIzol reagent; germline DNA came from the DNeasy Blood & Tissue kit. TCRdb names Illumina HiSeq 2500 as the instrument used. Starting from around 500 ng total RNA, TCRbeta-specific cDNA was produced by reverse transcription with a constant-region primer and ProtoScript II reverse transcriptase. TCRbeta libraries were built with three nested multiplex PCR rounds, a slightly modified ARM-PCR procedure. The first two PCR rounds used multiplex TRBV1-TRBV30 forward primers with a Cbeta reverse primer, each for roughly 11 cycles. TCRdb handled the public reads itself, with Q25 trimming in fastp and clone calling in MiXCR, and kept productive beta chains. Each record represents a unique CDR3 protein, reported with the most common genes and DNA among its rows. The sample includes about 330,000 distinct CDR3 sequences, with around three fifths observed a single time. The top ten clonotypes cover roughly 6% of the sample.

Sequenced input: peripheral blood. These receptors were obtained from a man in his forties with primary liver carcinoma and hepatitis B virus infection.

The sample holds many counts of this clonotype. This rearrangement joins TRBV11-2 to TRBJ2-7, with 7 bases identical to TRBD2. This CDR3 region has 12 residues. The V gene's germline CDR1 is SGHAT and CDR2 FQNNGV. V dropped 5 bases and J dropped 5; count of bases not matched to a gene: 3. CDR3 loop: CASSPRGDEQYF. The CDR3 bases are TGTGCCAGCAGCCCCCGGGGGGACGAGCAGTACTTC.

The chain's CDR3 is CASSLRTSVGTECYTF. Written as DNA, the CDR3 is TGCGCCAGCAGCCTTCGAACTTCTGTTGGGACCGAGTGCTACACCTTC. V and J are TRBV4-1 and TRBJ1-2; a weak D match, TRBD1 (5 bases). V was trimmed by 4 bases and J by 9 bases, leaving 24 bases between them. Germline V gene lookup returns CDR1 MGHRA and CDR2 YSYEKL. This CDR3 is 16 amino acids long.

The V gene is TRBV4-1, the J gene TRBJ2-3, with 12 positions matching TRBD2. The V segment lost 4 bases and the J segment 4 bases; nucleotides outside the gene matches: 9. The CDR3 consists of 17 residues. Germline-derived CDR1 and CDR2 are MGHRA and YSYEKL. CDR3 coding DNA: TGCGCCAGCAGCCCGACGCAACTAGCGGGAGGCTCAGATACGCAGTATTTT. It is translated as CASSPTQLAGGSDTQYF.

The chain is built from TRBV2 and TRBJ2-5, with 7 bases identical to TRBD1. V lost 4 bases to trimming and J lost 5 bases; unmatched junction nucleotides: 7. CDR3 size: 14 residues. Germline V CDR1 and CDR2: SNHLY, FYNNEI. The CDR3, as DNA: TGTGCCAGCAGTGTAACAGGGGCGATGGAGACCCAGTACTTC. Translated, it gives CASSVTGAMETQYF.

This chain joins TRBV2 and TRBJ1-2, with D uncertain. V gave up 8 bases and J gave up 6 bases, with 13 bases separating them. Germline V gene sequence: CDR1 SNHLY, CDR2 FYNNEI. The CDR3 runs to 12 residues. This chain's CDR3 is CASGYVRDGYTF. CDR3 sequence (DNA): TGTGCCAGCGGTTACGTTAGGGATGGCTACACCTTC.

The chain uses TRBV21-1 and TRBJ2-7. TRBV21-1 is tagged as a pseudogene. The CDR3 covers 15 residues. CDR3 sequence reads: CASSKGRPNIYEEYF. In DNA form, the CDR3 reads TGTGCCAGCAGCAAAGGTAGGCCAAACATCTACGAGGAGTACTTC.

This chain links TRBV6-2 or TRBV6-3 with TRBJ2-3; 10 nucleotides line up with TRBD2. CDR3 length: 15 residues. Trimming removed 5 bases from V and 3 bases from J; junction bases left unmatched: 5. Germline V gives CDR1 MNHEY, CDR2 SVGEGT. CDR3 residues: CASSPSGSATDTQYF. The CDR3 DNA sequence: TGTGCCAGCAGTCCTAGCGGGAGCGCGACAGATACGCAGTATTTT.

This clonotype was observed at least ten times. The V call is TRBV4-2, the J call TRBJ2-1, with 9 bases lining up with TRBD2. Per germline, CDR1 LGHNA and CDR2 YNFKEQ. Trimming at V came to 3 bases and at J to 6 bases, leaving 9 bases not matched to a gene. CDR3 length equals 16 residues. The CDR3 here is CASSQDQLAGGNEQFF. CDR3 DNA sequence: TGTGCCAGCAGCCAGGACCAACTAGCGGGTGGCAATGAGCAGTTCTTC.

A word on this clonotype: Because the CDR3 is missing its conserved closing phenylalanine or tryptophan, this is likely a read error. As DNA, the CDR3 is TGTGCCAGCAGCCCTACCAGGGACAGGGCACAACACGAGCAGTACTTA. This gives the protein CASSPTRDRAQHEQYL. The chain has TRBV11-2 and TRBJ2-7; the match to TRBD1 covers 9 bases. V shed 5 bases and J 5 bases; nucleotides not matched to a gene: 13. The CDR3 runs to 16 residues. Per germline, CDR1 SGHAT and CDR2 FQNNGV.

Notes on this clonotype: This may arise from a read error, as a much more abundant clone is one base away. This sequence joins TRBV6-6 and TRBJ2-7; possibly TRBD1 for D (6 bases). V was trimmed by 1 base and J by 0 bases, leaving 10 bases between them. The germline CDR1 and CDR2 sequences are MNHNY and SVGAGI (reference sequence). This CDR3 has 15 residues. CDR3 sequence reads: CASSYLGRGSYEQYV. In DNA, the CDR3 is TGTGCCAGCAGTTACTTGGGCAGGGGCTCCTACGAGCAGTACGTC.

In regard to this clonotype: At one of its ends the junction is not consistent with the germline gene, which may arise from a read error. V and J are TRBV11-2 and TRBJ2-7; D is uncertain. From germline, CDR1 is SGHAT and CDR2 FQNNGV. The CDR3 covers 14 residues. The CDR3 region is CASSLVSSRAERYF. The CDR3 nucleotides are TGTGCCAGCAGCTTAGTTTCCTCTAGAGCTGAGCGGTACTTC.

Comment on this clonotype: This sequence may be a read error, since a much larger clone differs from it by one base. The V gene is TRBV6-1, the J gene TRBJ1-5; 7 bases line up with TRBD1. Germline CDR1 reads MNHNS; CDR2 reads SASEGT. This CDR3 region has 16 residues. CDR3 DNA sequence: TGTGTCAGCAGTGAAATAAGGGGACAGAGCAATCAGCCCCAGCATTTT. Translated: CVSSEIRGQSNQPQHF.

Turning to this clonotype: A much larger clone lies one base from this, so it may be a read error. V usage is TRBV4-1 and J usage is TRBJ1-1; D remains unclear. Germline loops: CDR1 MGHRA, CDR2 YSYEKL. The CDR3 covers 14 residues. The DNA of the CDR3 is TGCGCCTGCAGCCAAAGAGATATGAACACTGAAGCTTTCTTT. It encodes CACSQRDMNTEAFF.

Details on this clonotype: In this CDR3 the conserved last residue, phenylalanine or tryptophan, is missing, so a read error is likely. V usage is TRBV14 and J usage is TRBJ2-1, with TRBD2 as a possible D gene (5 bases). Trimming took 4 bases from V and 9 from J, leaving 16 bases between them. The CDR3 extends over 14 amino acids. Per germline, CDR1 SGHDN and CDR2 FVKESK. CDR3 in amino acids: CASSPPIGVGEQFL. The DNA of the CDR3 is TGTGCCAGCAGCCCGCCCATCGGGGTGGGTGAGCAGTTCTTA.

The chain has TRBV4-1 and TRBJ2-1; 11 bases line up with TRBD2. This CDR3 spans 15 amino acids. Looked up from germline, CDR1 is MGHRA and CDR2 is YSYEKL. J was trimmed by 8 bases and V by 10 bases; bases with no gene match: 13. The CDR3 region has the DNA TGCGCCAACAGTCAAATTACTAGCGGGAGTCATGAGCAGTTCTTC. Its translation is CANSQITSGSHEQFF.

This clonotype was observed many times. The V call is TRBV29-1, the J call TRBJ2-5, with TRBD2 identical over 10 bases. V trimming: 5 bases; J trimming: 4 bases; junction bases outside the gene matches: 7. CDR3 length: 14 amino acids. Germline V gene lookup returns CDR1 SQVTM and CDR2 ANQGSEA. This CDR3 is CSVREREGPETQYF. In DNA form, the CDR3 reads TGCAGCGTTAGGGAGCGGGAGGGCCCAGAGACCCAGTACTTC.

This clonotype has ten or more counts. The chain carries TRBV5-1 and TRBJ2-7; possibly TRBD2 for D (6 bases). V lost 4 bases and J lost 5, with 19 bases in between. Germline values: CDR1 SGHRS, CDR2 YFSETQ. CDR3 length: 15 amino acids. The CDR3 coding sequence is TGCGCCAGCAGCCCCCGGGACTCCCGTTGGGACGAGCAGTACTTC. Residues: CASSPRDSRWDEQYF.